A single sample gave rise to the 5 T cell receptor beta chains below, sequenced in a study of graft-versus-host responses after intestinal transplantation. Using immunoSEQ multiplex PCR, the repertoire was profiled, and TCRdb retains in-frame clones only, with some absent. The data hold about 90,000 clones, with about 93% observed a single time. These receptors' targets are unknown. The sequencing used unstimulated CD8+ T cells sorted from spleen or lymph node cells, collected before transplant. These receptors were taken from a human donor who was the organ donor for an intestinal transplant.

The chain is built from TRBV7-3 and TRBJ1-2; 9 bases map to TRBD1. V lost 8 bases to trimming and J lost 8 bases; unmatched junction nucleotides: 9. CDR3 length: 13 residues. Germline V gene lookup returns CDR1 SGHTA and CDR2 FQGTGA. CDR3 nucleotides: TGTGCCAGCTCGGACAGGGGCCGGGAGGGCTACACCTTC. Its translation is CASSDRGREGYTF. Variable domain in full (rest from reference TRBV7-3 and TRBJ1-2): GAGVSQTPSNKVTEKGKYVELRCDPISGHTALYWYRQSLGQGPEFLIYFQGTGAADDSGLPNDRFFAVRPEGSVSTLKIQRTERGDSAVYLCASSDRGREGYTFGSGTRLTVV.

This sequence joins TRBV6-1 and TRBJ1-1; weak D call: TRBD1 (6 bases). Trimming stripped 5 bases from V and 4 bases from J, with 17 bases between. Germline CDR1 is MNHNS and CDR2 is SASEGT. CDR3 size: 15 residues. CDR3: CASSTDQGPPTEAFF. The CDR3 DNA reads TGTGCCAGCAGTACCGATCAGGGGCCCCCCACTGAAGCTTTCTTT.

CDR3: CASSLESGYGYTF. The CDR3 nucleotides are TGTGCCAGCAGCTTAGAATCGGGCTATGGCTACACCTTC. The chain combines TRBV11-3 with TRBJ1-2; D is undetermined. Germline CDR1 is SGHNT and CDR2 is YENEEA. V dropped 0 bases and J dropped 4 bases, with 6 bases sitting between them. The CDR3 is 13 residues long.

The CDR3 DNA reads TGTGCCACCAGCAGAGGCCCCAGCGGGAGACGAGATGAGCAGTTCTTC. Encoded protein: CATSRGPSGRRDEQFF. The genes are TRBV15 and TRBJ2-1; 8 bases align to TRBD2. Germline CDR1 LNHNV, CDR2 YYDKDF (reference sequence). With V trimmed by 1 base and J by 8 bases, 10 bases remained unmatched. The CDR3 contains 16 residues.

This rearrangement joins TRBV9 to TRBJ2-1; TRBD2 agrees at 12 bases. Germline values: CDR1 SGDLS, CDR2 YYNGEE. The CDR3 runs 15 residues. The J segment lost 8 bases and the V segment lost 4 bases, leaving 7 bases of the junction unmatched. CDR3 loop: CASSPSGRAFDEQFF. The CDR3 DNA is TGTGCCAGCAGCCCTAGCGGGAGGGCCTTCGATGAGCAGTTCTTC.